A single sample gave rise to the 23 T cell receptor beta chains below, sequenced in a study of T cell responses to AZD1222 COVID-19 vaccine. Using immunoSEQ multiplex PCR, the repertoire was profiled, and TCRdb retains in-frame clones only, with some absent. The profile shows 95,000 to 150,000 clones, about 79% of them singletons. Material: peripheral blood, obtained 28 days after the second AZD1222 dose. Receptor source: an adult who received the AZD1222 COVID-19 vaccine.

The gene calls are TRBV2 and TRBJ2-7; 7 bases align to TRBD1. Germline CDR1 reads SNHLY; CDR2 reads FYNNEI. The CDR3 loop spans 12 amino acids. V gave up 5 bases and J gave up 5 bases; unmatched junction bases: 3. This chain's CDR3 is CASSTRGNEQYF. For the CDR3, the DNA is TGTGCCAGCAGTACCAGGGGGAACGAGCAGTACTTC.

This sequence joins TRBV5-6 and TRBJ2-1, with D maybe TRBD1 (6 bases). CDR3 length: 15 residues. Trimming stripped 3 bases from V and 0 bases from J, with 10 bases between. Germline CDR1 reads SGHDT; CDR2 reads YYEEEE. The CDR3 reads CASSSGQSSYNEQFF. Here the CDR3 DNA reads TGTGCCAGCAGCTCCGGACAGAGCTCCTACAATGAGCAGTTCTTC.

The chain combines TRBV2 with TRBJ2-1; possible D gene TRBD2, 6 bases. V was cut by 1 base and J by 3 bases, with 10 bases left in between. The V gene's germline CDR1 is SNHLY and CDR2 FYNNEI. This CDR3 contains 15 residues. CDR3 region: CASSEVGGIYNEQFF. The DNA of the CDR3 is TGTGCCAGCAGTGAAGTTGGGGGGATCTACAATGAGCAGTTCTTC.

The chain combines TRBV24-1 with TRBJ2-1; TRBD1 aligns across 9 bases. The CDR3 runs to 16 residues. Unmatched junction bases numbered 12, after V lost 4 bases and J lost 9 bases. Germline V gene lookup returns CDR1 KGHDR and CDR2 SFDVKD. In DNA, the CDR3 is TGTGCCACCAGTGACCCCACCCGCGGACAGGGGTCTGAGCAGTTCTTC. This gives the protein CATSDPTRGQGSEQFF.

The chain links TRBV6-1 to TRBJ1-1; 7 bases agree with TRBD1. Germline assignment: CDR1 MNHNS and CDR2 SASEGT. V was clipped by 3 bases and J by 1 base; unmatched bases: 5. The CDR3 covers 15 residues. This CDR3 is CASSEQHRGNTEAFF. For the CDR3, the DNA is TGTGCCAGCAGTGAGCAACACAGGGGGAACACTGAAGCTTTCTTT.

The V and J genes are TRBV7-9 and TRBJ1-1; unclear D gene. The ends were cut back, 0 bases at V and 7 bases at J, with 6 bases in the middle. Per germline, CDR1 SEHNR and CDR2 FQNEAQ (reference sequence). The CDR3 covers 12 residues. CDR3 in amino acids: CASSLAGHEAFF. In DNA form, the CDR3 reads TGTGCCAGCAGCTTAGCAGGGCATGAAGCTTTCTTT.

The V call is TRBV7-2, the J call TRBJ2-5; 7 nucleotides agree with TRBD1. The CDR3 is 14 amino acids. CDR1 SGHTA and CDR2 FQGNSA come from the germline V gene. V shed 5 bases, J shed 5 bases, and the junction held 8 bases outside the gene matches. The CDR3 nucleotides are TGTGCCAGCAGCGCACCGGGACAGAGGGAGACCCAGTACTTC. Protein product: CASSAPGQRETQYF.

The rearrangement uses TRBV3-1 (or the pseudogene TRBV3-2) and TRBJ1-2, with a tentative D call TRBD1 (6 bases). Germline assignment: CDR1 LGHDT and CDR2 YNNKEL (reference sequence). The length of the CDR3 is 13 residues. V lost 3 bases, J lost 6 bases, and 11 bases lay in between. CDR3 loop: CASSQRTDNGYTF. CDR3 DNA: TGTGCCAGCAGCCAGAGGACAGACAATGGCTACACCTTC.

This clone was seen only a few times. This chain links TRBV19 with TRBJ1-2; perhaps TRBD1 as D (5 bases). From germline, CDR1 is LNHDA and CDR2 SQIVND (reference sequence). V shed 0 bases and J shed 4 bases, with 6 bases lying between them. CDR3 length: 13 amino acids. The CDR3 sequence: CASSIDRVYGYTF. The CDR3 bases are TGTGCCAGTAGTATAGACAGGGTCTATGGCTACACCTTC.

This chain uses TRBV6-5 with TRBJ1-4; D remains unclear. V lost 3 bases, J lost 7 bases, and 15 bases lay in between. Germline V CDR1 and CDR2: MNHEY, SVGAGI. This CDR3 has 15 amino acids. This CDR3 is CASSYRARGSEKLFF. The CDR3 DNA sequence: TGTGCCAGCAGTTATCGGGCCCGGGGAAGTGAAAAACTGTTTTTT.

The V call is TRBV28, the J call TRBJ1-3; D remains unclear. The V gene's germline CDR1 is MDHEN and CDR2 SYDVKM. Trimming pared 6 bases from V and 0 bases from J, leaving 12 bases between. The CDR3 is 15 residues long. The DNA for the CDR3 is TGTGCCAGCAGCCTGCCTCCTAGCTCTGGAAACACCATATATTTT. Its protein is CASSLPPSSGNTIYF.

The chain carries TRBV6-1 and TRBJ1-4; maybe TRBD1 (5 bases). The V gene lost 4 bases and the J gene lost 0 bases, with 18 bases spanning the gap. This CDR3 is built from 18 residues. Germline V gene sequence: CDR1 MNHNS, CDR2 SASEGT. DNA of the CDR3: TGTGCCAGCAGTGCGATGCAGGGTTTAGGGGCAACTAATGAAAAACTGTTTTTT. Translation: CASSAMQGLGATNEKLFF.

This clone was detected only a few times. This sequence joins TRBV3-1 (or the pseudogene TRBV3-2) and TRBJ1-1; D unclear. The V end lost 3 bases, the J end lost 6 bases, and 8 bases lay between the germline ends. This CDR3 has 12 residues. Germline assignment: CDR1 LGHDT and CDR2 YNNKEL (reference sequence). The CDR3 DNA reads TGTGCCAGCAGCCATAGTCCCTCTGAAGCTTTCTTT. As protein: CASSHSPSEAFF.

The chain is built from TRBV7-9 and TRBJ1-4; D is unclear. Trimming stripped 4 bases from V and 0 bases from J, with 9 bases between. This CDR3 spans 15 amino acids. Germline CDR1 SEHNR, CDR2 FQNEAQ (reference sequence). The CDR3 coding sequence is TGTGCCAGCAGCTCGGGGAGCTCAACTAATGAAAAACTGTTTTTT. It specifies CASSSGSSTNEKLFF.

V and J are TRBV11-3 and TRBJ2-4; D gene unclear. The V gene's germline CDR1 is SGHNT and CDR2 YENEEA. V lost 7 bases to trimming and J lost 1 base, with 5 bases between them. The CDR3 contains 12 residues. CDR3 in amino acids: CASNRAKNIQYF. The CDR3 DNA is TGTGCCAGCAATCGTGCCAAAAACATTCAGTACTTC.

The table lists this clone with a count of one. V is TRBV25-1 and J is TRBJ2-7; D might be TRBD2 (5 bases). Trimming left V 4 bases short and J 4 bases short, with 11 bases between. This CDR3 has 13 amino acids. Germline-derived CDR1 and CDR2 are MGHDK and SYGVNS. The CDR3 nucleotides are TGTGCCAGCAGTGCCCTTTCGGGGTACGAGCAGTACTTC. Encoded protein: CASSALSGYEQYF.

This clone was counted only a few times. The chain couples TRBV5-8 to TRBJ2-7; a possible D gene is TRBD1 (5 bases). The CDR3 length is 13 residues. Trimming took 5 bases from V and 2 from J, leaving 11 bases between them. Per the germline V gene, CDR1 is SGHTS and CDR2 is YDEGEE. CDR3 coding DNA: TGTGCCAGCAGTCTCCAGGGCACCTACGAGCAGTACTTC. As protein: CASSLQGTYEQYF.

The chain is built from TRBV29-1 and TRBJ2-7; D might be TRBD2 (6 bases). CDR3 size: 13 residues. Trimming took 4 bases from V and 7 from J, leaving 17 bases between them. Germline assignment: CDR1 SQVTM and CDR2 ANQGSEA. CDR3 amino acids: CSVAGSGAGEQYF. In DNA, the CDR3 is TGCAGCGTTGCAGGGAGTGGGGCGGGGGAGCAGTACTTC.

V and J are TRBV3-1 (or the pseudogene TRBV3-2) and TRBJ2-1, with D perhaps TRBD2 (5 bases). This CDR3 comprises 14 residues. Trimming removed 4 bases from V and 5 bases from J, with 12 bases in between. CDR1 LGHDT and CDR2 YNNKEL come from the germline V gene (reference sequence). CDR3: CASSLGSSDNEQFF. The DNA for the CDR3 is TGTGCCAGCAGCCTCGGAAGTAGCGACAATGAGCAGTTCTTC.

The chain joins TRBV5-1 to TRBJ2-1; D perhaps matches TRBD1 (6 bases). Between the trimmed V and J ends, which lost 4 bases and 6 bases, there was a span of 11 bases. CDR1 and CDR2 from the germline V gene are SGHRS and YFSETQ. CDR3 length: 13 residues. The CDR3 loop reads CASSLSRGNEQFF. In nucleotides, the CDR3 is TGCGCCAGCAGCCTATCCAGGGGCAATGAGCAGTTCTTC.

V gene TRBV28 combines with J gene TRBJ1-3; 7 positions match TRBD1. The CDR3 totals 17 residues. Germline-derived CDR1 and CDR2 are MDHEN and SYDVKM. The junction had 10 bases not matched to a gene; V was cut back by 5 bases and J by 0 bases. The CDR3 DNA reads TGTGCCAGCAGTCTAACGACAGGGTTTTACTCTGGAAACACCATATATTTT. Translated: CASSLTTGFYSGNTIYF.

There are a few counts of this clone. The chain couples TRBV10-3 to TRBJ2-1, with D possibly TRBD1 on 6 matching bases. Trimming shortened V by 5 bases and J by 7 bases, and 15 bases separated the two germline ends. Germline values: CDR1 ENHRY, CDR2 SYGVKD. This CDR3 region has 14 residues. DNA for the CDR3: TGTGCCATCAGTTCAGGGGTATTGAGAAATGAGCAGTTCTTC. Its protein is CAISSGVLRNEQFF.

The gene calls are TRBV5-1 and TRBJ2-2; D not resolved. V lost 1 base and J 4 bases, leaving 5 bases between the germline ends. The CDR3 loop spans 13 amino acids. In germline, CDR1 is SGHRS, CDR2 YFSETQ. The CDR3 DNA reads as TGCGCCAGCAGCTTGAGATTCACCGGGGAGCTGTTTTTT. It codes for CASSLRFTGELFF.